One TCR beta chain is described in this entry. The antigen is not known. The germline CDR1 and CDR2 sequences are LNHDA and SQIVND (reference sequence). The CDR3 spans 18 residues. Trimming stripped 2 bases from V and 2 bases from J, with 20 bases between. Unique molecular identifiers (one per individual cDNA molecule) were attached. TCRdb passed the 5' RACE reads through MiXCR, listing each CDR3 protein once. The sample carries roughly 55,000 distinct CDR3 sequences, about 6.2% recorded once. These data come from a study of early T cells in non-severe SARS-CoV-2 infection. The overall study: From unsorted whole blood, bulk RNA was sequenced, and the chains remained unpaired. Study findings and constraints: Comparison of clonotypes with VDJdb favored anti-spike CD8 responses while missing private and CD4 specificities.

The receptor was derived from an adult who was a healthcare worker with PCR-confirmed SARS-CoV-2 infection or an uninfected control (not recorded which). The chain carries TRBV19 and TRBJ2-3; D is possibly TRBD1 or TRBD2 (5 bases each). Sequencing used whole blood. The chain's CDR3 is CASSISGSSAVFTDTQYF. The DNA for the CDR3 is TGTGCCAGTAGTATATCAGGGAGCTCAGCGGTATTCACAGATACGCAGTATTTT.